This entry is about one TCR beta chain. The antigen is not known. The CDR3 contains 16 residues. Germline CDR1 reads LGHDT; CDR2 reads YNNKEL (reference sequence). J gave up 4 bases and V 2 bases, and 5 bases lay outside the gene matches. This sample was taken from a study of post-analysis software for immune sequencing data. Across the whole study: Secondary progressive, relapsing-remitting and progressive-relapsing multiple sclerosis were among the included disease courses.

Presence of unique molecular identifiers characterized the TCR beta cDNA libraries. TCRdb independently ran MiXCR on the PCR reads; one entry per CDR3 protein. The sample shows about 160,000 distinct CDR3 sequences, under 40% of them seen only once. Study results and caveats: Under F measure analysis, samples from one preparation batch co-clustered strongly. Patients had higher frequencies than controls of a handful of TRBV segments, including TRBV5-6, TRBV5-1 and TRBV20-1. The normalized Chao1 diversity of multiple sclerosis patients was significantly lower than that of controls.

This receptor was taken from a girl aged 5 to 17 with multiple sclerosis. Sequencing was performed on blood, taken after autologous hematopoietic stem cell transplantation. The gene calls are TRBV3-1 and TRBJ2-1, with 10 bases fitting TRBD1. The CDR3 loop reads CASSQWTGGLYNEQFF. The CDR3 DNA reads TGTGCCAGCAGCCAATGGACAGGGGGGCTTTACAATGAGCAGTTCTTC.